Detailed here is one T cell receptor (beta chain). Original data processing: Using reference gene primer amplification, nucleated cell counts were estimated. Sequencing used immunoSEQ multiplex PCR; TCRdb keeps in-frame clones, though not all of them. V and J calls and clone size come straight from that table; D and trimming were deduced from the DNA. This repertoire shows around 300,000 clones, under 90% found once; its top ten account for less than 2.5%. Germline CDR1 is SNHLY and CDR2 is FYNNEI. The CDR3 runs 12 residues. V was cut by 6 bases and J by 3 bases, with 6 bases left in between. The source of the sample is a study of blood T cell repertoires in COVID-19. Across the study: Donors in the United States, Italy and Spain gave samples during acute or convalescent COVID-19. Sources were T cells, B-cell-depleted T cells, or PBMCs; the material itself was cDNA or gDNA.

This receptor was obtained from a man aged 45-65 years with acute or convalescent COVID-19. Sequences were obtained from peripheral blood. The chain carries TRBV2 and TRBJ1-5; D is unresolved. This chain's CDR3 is CASSRNNQPQHF. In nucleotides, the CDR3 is TGTGCCAGCAGCAGGAACAATCAGCCCCAGCATTTT.